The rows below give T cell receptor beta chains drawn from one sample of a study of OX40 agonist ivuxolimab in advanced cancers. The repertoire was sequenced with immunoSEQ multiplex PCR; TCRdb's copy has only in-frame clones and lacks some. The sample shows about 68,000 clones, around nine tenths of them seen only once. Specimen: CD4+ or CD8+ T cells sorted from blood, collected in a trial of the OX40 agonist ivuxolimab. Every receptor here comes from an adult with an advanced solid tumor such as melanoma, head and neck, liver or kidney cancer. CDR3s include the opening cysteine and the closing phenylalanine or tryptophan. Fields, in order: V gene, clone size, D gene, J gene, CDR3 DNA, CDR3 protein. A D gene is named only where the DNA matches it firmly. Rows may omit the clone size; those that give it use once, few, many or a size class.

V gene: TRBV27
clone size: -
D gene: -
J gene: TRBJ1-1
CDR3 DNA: TGTGCCAGCAGTCCAATACCAGGGTCTGGGAACACTGAAGCTTTCTTT
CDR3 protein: CASSPIPGSGNTEAFF

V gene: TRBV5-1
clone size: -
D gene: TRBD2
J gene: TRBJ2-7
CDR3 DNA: TGCGCCAGCAGCAATAGCGGGAATTACGAGCAGTACTTC
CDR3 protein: CASSNSGNYEQYF

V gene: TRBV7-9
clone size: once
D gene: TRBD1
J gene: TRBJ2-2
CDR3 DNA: TGTGCCAGCAGATTCTCCCAGGGGGCGAACGGGGAGCTGTTTTTT
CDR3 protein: CASRFSQGANGELFF

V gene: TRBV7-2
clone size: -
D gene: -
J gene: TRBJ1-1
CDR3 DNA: TGTGCCAGCAGCTTAGCACAGTTGAACACTGAAGCTTTCTTT
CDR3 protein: CASSLAQLNTEAFF

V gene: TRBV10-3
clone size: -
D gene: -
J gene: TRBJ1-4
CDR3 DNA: TGTGCCATCTCGGTCTCGGGGCTAGAAAAACTGTTTTTT
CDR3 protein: CAISVSGLEKLFF

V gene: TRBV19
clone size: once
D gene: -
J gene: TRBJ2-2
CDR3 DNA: TGTGCCAGTAGTATAGGGTTTAGATCCGGGGAGCTGTTTTTT
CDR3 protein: CASSIGFRSGELFF

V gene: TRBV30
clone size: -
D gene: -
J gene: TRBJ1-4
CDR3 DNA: TGTGCCTGGATCGGCAGGGTGAGGGAAAAACTGTTTTTT
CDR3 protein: CAWIGRVREKLFF

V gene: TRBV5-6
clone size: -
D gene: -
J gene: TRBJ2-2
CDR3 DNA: TGTGCCAGCAGCACAGGTAGTGTCAACACCGGGGAGCTGTTTTTT
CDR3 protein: CASSTGSVNTGELFF

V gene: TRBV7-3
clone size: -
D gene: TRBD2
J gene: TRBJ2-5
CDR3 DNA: TGTGCCAGCAGCCTCACGGGGAGCGGGAGGGGGGAGACCCAGTACTTC
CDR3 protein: CASSLTGSGRGETQYF

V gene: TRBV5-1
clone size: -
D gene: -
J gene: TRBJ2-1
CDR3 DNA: TGCGCCAGCAGCTTAACCGCCGACAATGAGCAGTTCTTC
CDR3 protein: CASSLTADNEQFF

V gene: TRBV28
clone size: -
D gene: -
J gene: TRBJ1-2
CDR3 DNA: TGTGCCAGTCCGGCTGCAGAACCCTCCGAGGATGGCTACACCTTC
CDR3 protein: CASPAAEPSEDGYTF

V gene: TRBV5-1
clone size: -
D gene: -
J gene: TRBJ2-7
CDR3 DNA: TGCGCCAGCAGCTTGGAGGGGTTCCGTACCTACGAGCAGTACTTC
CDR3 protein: CASSLEGFRTYEQYF

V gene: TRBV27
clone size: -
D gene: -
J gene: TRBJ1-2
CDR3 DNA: TGTGCCAGCGGGGAACTGGGCAGGGACTATGGCTACACCTTC
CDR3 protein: CASGELGRDYGYTF

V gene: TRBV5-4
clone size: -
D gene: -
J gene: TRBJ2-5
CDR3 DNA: TGTGCCAGCAGCTTGGGGGGCCTCGGGGGCCAAGAGACCCAGTACTTC
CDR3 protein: CASSLGGLGGQETQYF

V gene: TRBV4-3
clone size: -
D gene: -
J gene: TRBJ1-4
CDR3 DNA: TGCGCCAGCAGCCAGGGCCGGGGGGTACGTGAAAAACTGTTTTTT
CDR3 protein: CASSQGRGVREKLFF

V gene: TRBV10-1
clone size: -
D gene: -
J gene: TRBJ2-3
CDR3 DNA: TGCGCCAGCAGTGCCGGGACGGCCGGTACGCAGTATTTT
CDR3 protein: CASSAGTAGTQYF

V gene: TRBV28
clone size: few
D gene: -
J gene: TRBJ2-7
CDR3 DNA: TGTGCCAGCAGTTTAGTGAGCGACCGCTCCTACGAGCAGTACTTC
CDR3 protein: CASSLVSDRSYEQYF

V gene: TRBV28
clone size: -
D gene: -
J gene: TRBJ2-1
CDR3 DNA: TGTGCCAGCAGTTACAATGAGCAGTTCTTC
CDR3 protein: CASSYNEQFF

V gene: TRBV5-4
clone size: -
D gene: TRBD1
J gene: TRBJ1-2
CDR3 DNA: TGTGCCAGCAGCTCCCGGGACAGGGGACTTTATGGCTACACCTTC
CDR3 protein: CASSSRDRGLYGYTF

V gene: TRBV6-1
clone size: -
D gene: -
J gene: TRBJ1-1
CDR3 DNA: TGTGCCAGCAGGCCCCCCCCGGGACAGAACACTGAAGCTTTCTTT
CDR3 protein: CASRPPPGQNTEAFF

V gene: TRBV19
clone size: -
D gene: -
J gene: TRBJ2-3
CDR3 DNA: TGTGCCAGTATTGGGGACTTTCACACAGATACGCAGTATTTT
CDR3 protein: CASIGDFHTDTQYF

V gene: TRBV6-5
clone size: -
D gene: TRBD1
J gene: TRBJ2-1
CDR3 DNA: TGTGCCAGCAGTTATGGGCGGGACAGGGAGCAGTTCTTC
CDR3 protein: CASSYGRDREQFF

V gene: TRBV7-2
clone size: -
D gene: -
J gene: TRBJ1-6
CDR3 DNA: TGTGCCAGCAGCTTGGTGCAGGGCGGGTTTTCACCCCTCCACTTT
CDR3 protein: CASSLVQGGFSPLHF

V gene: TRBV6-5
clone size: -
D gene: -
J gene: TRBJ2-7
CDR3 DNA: TGTGCCAGCAGTTACAGGTCCTACGAGCAGTACTTC
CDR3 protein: CASSYRSYEQYF

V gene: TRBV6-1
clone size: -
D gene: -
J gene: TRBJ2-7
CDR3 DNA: TGTGCCAGCAGTGAAGCGGGGGTGAGTGGCGAGCAGTACTTC
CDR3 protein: CASSEAGVSGEQYF

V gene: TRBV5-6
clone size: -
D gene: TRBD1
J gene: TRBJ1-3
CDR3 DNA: TGTGCCAGCAGCTGGAGGACAGGGGGCGAGACAAACACCATATATTTT
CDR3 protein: CASSWRTGGETNTIYF

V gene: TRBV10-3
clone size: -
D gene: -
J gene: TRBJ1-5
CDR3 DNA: TGTGCCATCAGTGGGCCTAATCAGCCCCAGCATTTT
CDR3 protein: CAISGPNQPQHF

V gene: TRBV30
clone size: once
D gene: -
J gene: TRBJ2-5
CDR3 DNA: TGTGCCTGGGGAAACCGGGCGGGAACCCAGTACTTC
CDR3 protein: CAWGNRAGTQYF

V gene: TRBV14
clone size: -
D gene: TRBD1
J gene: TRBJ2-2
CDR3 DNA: TGTGCCAGCAGCCAAGTGTGGACAGGGGATACCGGGGAGCTGTTTTTT
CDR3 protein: CASSQVWTGDTGELFF

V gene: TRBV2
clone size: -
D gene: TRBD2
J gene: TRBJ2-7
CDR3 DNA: TGTGCCAGCAGGTTGACTAGCGGGAGTTTTGGCGAGCAGTACTTC
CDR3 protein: CASRLTSGSFGEQYF

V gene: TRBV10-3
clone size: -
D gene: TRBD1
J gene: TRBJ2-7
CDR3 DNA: TGTGCCATCAGTAGACAGGGATCCTACGAGCAGTACTTC
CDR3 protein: CAISRQGSYEQYF